This T cell receptor beta chain was sequenced in a study of regulatory T cells in long-lasting Graves disease. Time point defined: newly diagnosed GD, antithyroid drugs for less than 3 months. Following extraction of RNA from PBMCs, that RNA was used to make the TCR library. This CDR3 spans 17 amino acids. On this clonotype itself: Since a much larger clone is just one base distant, this may be a read error.

In building TCR beta libraries, iRepertoire HTBI primers were used together with Arm-PCR of CDR3 regions. TCRdb re-derived calls from the multiplex PCR reads in MiXCR, one entry per CDR3 protein. The sample carries hundreds of thousands of distinct CDR3 sequences, 15% recorded once. The sample here was peripheral blood mononuclear cells (PBMCs), taken at new diagnosis, from a patient treated with antithyroid drugs. This TCR was sampled from a female donor with Graves disease. V usage is TRBV12-3 or TRBV12-4 and J usage is TRBJ2-5; 9 bases are shared with TRBD1. The DNA end lines up better with TRBJ2-7; the J call may be wrong. CDR3 amino acids: CASSLERTGTGTYEQYF. The CDR3 bases are TGTGCCAGCAGTTTAGAGCGAACCGGGACAGGGACCTACGAGCAGTACTTC.